This passage covers 28 T cell receptor beta chains from one sample sequenced in a study of cytotoxic CD8 clonotypes in ibrutinib-treated CLL. Assay used: immunoSEQ multiplex PCR; TCRdb lists only in-frame clones, some missing. The table includes 120,000 to 150,000 clones, 80% to 95% detected once. Sequenced here: PBMCs, sampled after 12 months of ibrutinib treatment. Receptors originate from a human donor with chronic lymphocytic leukemia.

The gene calls are TRBV10-1 and TRBJ1-5; no definite D call. Germline V CDR1 and CDR2: WNHNN, SYGVQD (reference sequence). V lost 2 bases and J 2 bases, leaving 19 bases between the germline ends. The CDR3 length is 18 residues. For the CDR3, the DNA is TGCGCCAGCAGTGAGGGGGTGCGGAGAAAACGCGGCAATCAGCCCCAGCATTTT. Residues: CASSEGVRRKRGNQPQHF.

The chain links TRBV2 to TRBJ2-7, with a weak D call TRBD2 (5 bases). The germline V gene encodes CDR1 SNHLY and CDR2 FYNNEI. The ends were cut back, 4 bases at V and 12 bases at J, with 16 bases in the middle. CDR3 length equals 12 residues. The CDR3 DNA is TGTGCCAGCAGTGTTGTTTTCGGGGATCGGTACTTC. It codes for CASSVVFGDRYF.

This chain links TRBV7-6 with TRBJ2-1; 13 bases agree with TRBD2. The germline gives CDR1 SGHVS, CDR2 FNYEAQ. This CDR3 is built from 17 residues. After removal of 3 bases from V and 0 bases from J, the junction contained 2 bases not matched to a gene. The CDR3 spells CASSFRTSGSSYNEQFF. The CDR3 DNA sequence: TGTGCCAGCAGCTTTAGGACTAGCGGGAGCTCCTACAATGAGCAGTTCTTC.

This clone occurred once. The chain recombines TRBV28 with TRBJ1-3; D is unresolved. Trimming took 5 bases from V and 0 from J, leaving 14 bases between them. The germline gives CDR1 MDHEN, CDR2 SYDVKM. This CDR3 spans 16 amino acids. The CDR3 sequence is CASSTTGMGSGNTIYF. CDR3 DNA sequence: TGTGCCAGCAGTACGACCGGCATGGGCTCTGGAAACACCATATATTTT.

The J gene is TRBJ2-1, the V gene TRBV10-2; D possibly corresponds to TRBD1 (6 bases). The CDR3 is 17 residues long. Germline V CDR1 and CDR2: WSHSY, SAAADI. V lost 0 bases and J lost 0, with 12 bases in between. As DNA, the CDR3 is TGCGCCAGCAGTGAGTCGGGGGCGGAGAGCTCCTACAATGAGCAGTTCTTC. Amino acid sequence: CASSESGAESSYNEQFF.

The chain combines TRBV28 with TRBJ2-2; possible D gene TRBD1, 6 bases. In germline, CDR1 is MDHEN, CDR2 SYDVKM. CDR3 length equals 15 residues. Trimming cost V 7 bases and J 1 base, with 13 bases left between them. CDR3 region: CASKPTGQNTGELFF. In DNA form, the CDR3 reads TGTGCCAGCAAGCCGACAGGACAGAACACCGGGGAGCTGTTTTTT.

J is TRBJ2-7 and V is TRBV5-4; the D gene is possibly TRBD1 (6 bases). This CDR3 spans 15 amino acids. The V and J ends lost 4 bases and 4 bases respectively, with 18 bases between them. Germline CDR1 SGHNT, CDR2 YYREEE (reference sequence). DNA of the CDR3: TGTGCCAGCAGCGAGGAAGGACAGCGACTTTACGAGCAGTACTTC. This sequence encodes CASSEEGQRLYEQYF.

The CDR3 DNA is TGTGCCAGCAGTTACCTCGGACAGGGGGCGATCGGCTACACCTTC. Translated: CASSYLGQGAIGYTF. The chain has TRBV6-5 and TRBJ1-2; TRBD1 agrees at 11 bases. The germline gives CDR1 MNHEY, CDR2 SVGAGI. V gave up 2 bases and J gave up 8 bases; unmatched junction bases: 7. The CDR3 runs 15 residues.

The chain is built from TRBV19 and TRBJ1-5; unclear D gene. Trimming removed 2 bases from V and 7 bases from J, with 9 bases in between. Germline lookup yields CDR1 LNHDA and CDR2 SQIVND (reference sequence). The CDR3 contains 13 residues. CDR3 in amino acids: CASSITEEQPQHF. The CDR3 region has the DNA TGTGCCAGTAGTATAACAGAAGAGCAGCCCCAGCATTTT. The full variable domain, in which reference TRBV19 and TRBJ1-5 provide the parts outside the CDR3, is DGGITQSPKYLFRKEGQNVTLSCEQNLNHDAMYWYRQDPGQGLRLIYYSQIVNDFQKGDIAEGYSVSREKKESFPLTVTSAQKNPTAFYLCASSITEEQPQHFGDGTRLSIL.

The V and J genes are TRBV2 and TRBJ2-3, with 11 nucleotides matching TRBD1. The junction had 9 bases not matched to a gene; V was cut back by 7 bases and J by 6 bases. Germline loops: CDR1 SNHLY, CDR2 FYNNEI. The CDR3 length is 15 residues. The CDR3 sequence: CASKGTGGSRDTQYF. The CDR3 DNA is TGTGCCAGCAAGGGGACAGGGGGTTCAAGGGATACGCAGTATTTT.

The chain employs TRBV27 and TRBJ1-2; 9 bases match TRBD1. CDR1 and CDR2 (germline): MNHEY, SMNVEV (reference sequence). With V trimmed by 5 bases and J by 4 bases, 5 bases remained unmatched. CDR3 size: 14 residues. CDR3 sequence: CASSRGTGTYGYTF. In DNA, the CDR3 is TGTGCCAGCAGTCGAGGGACAGGGACCTATGGCTACACCTTC.

This chain uses TRBV19 with TRBJ2-3; 9 bases agree with TRBD1. V shed 6 bases and J 5 bases; nucleotides not matched to a gene: 6. Germline CDR1 is LNHDA and CDR2 is SQIVND (reference sequence). The length of the CDR3 is 14 residues. CDR3 bases: TGTGCCAGTAGCACCCGACAGGGGGGAGATACGCAGTATTTT. Translation: CASSTRQGGDTQYF.

This clone was observed a single time. The J gene is TRBJ2-1, the V gene TRBV28; D is unresolved. The CDR3 is 15 residues long. The germline V gene has CDR1 MDHEN and CDR2 SYDVKM. Trimming stripped 7 bases from V and 5 bases from J, with 18 bases between. CDR3: CASTSSDNWDNEQFF. The CDR3 coding sequence is TGTGCCAGCACCTCATCCGATAACTGGGACAATGAGCAGTTCTTC.

This sequence joins TRBV28 and TRBJ2-7; D possibly corresponds to TRBD2 (6 bases). CDR1 and CDR2 from the germline V gene are MDHEN and SYDVKM. Trimming stripped 0 bases from V and 1 base from J, with 10 bases between. The CDR3 runs 15 residues. Here the CDR3 reads CASSLWAGRSYEQYF. CDR3 coding DNA: TGTGCCAGCAGTTTATGGGCGGGGCGTTCCTACGAGCAGTACTTC. Filled out from reference TRBV28 and TRBJ2-7, the complete variable domain reads DVKVTQSSRYLVKRTGEKVFLECVQDMDHENMFWYRQDPGLGLRLIYFSYDVKMKEKGDIPEGYSVSREKKERFSLILESASTNQTSMYLCASSLWAGRSYEQYFGPGTRLTVT.

The chain couples TRBV2 to TRBJ2-4; tentative D call: TRBD2 (6 bases). Per germline, CDR1 SNHLY and CDR2 FYNNEI. The V and J ends lost 6 bases and 0 bases respectively, with 15 bases between them. The CDR3 sequence is 16 residues long. CDR3 bases: TGTGCCAGCAGACAAAGTCTGGGACTAGCCAAAAACATTCAGTACTTC. Residues: CASRQSLGLAKNIQYF.

V usage is TRBV19 and J usage is TRBJ2-7; D not certain. The V and J ends lost 3 bases and 0 bases respectively, with 6 bases between them. Germline-derived CDR1 and CDR2 are LNHDA and SQIVND (reference sequence). The CDR3 has 13 amino acids. The CDR3 loop is CASSINFSYEQYF. The CDR3 nucleotides read TGTGCCAGTAGTATCAATTTCTCCTACGAGCAGTACTTC.

The chain couples TRBV6-5 to TRBJ2-2; D gene unclear. Germline V gene lookup returns CDR1 MNHEY and CDR2 SVGAGI. V lost 9 bases, J lost 7 bases, and 9 bases lay in between. CDR3 length: 11 amino acids. CDR3 region: CASWWVGELFF. CDR3 coding DNA: TGTGCCAGTTGGTGGGTCGGGGAGCTGTTTTTT.

The chain links TRBV6-5 to TRBJ2-7, with D tentatively TRBD1 (6 bases). Germline CDR1 MNHEY, CDR2 SVGAGI. This CDR3 is built from 13 residues. V was trimmed by 2 bases and J by 2 bases, leaving 7 bases between them. This CDR3 is CASSYQGPYEQYF. CDR3 bases: TGTGCCAGCAGTTACCAGGGGCCCTACGAGCAGTACTTC.

The rearrangement links TRBV9 to TRBJ2-5, with TRBD1 matching 7 bases. The CDR3 is 16 residues long. V gave up 3 bases and J gave up 2 bases; unmatched junction bases: 10. The germline V gene encodes CDR1 SGDLS and CDR2 YYNGEE. CDR3 sequence (DNA): TGTGCCAGCAGCGAGAATCGGGACAGCCTTCAAGAGACCCAGTACTTC. This codes for CASSENRDSLQETQYF.

The chain links TRBV6-1 to TRBJ1-4; possible D gene TRBD1, 5 bases. V lost 1 base to trimming and J lost 5 bases, with 8 bases between them. The CDR3 totals 14 residues. Per the germline V gene, CDR1 is MNHNS and CDR2 is SASEGT. CDR3 amino acids: CASSEGGGNEKLFF. CDR3 sequence (DNA): TGTGCCAGCAGTGAAGGGGGCGGGAATGAAAAACTGTTTTTT.

This chain links TRBV7-2 with TRBJ1-1; D uncertain. Germline values: CDR1 SGHTA, CDR2 FQGNSA. The CDR3 totals 15 residues. V lost 2 bases and J lost 0, with 10 bases in between. CDR3 loop: CASSLSRLMNTEAFF. CDR3 sequence (DNA): TGTGCCAGCAGCTTATCGCGCCTGATGAACACTGAAGCTTTCTTT.

The rearrangement uses TRBV18 and TRBJ1-5; weak D call: TRBD1 (5 bases). CDR3 length: 14 amino acids. V was trimmed by 4 bases and J by 9 bases, leaving 16 bases between them. The V gene's germline CDR1 is KGHSH and CDR2 LQKENI. The CDR3 DNA reads as TGTGCCAGCTCACTGGGACGGACCGCTTCGCCCCAGCATTTT. Encoded protein: CASSLGRTASPQHF.

The chain links TRBV5-1 to TRBJ1-1; 7 positions agree with TRBD1. V was clipped by 2 bases and J by 1 base; unmatched bases: 2. From germline, CDR1 is SGHRS and CDR2 YFSETQ. The CDR3 has 14 amino acids. The CDR3 coding sequence is TGCGCCAGCAGCTTAGGGGACAGGAACACTGAAGCTTTCTTT. Residues: CASSLGDRNTEAFF.

This rearrangement joins TRBV2 to TRBJ2-7, with 8 positions matching TRBD2. With 8 bases clipped from V and 0 bases from J, the junction kept 9 bases outside the gene matches. Per the germline V gene, CDR1 is SNHLY and CDR2 is FYNNEI. The CDR3 spans 15 residues. CDR3 DNA sequence: TGTGCCAGCGCCTGGGGTAGCGGGGCCTCCTACGAGCAGTACTTC. This translates into CASAWGSGASYEQYF.

The V gene is TRBV6-1, the J gene TRBJ2-7; D unresolved. Germline assignment: CDR1 MNHNS and CDR2 SASEGT. This CDR3 region has 15 residues. V lost 3 bases to trimming and J lost 7 bases, with 19 bases between them. CDR3: CASSDDFDPSREQYF. In nucleotides, the CDR3 is TGTGCCAGCAGTGACGATTTCGACCCCAGCAGAGAGCAGTACTTC.

This chain joins TRBV29-1 and TRBJ1-2; D may be TRBD1 (6 bases). The CDR3 totals 19 residues. Germline assignment: CDR1 SQVTM and CDR2 ANQGSEA. Trimming pared 5 bases from V and 4 bases from J, leaving 32 bases between. Written as DNA, the CDR3 is TGCAGCGTTCCCCCTACCAGGGAGGACAGCCGGCAAGGGTCCTATGGCTACACCTTC. Its protein product is CSVPPTREDSRQGSYGYTF.

The rearrangement links TRBV7-2 to TRBJ2-3; D may be TRBD1 (6 bases). Deletions cut 0 bases from V and 4 bases from J, with 8 bases between. The CDR3 covers 14 residues. Per germline, CDR1 SGHTA and CDR2 FQGNSA. CDR3 sequence (DNA): TGTGCCAGCAGCTTAGCACAGGGACCAGATACGCAGTATTTT. Protein sequence: CASSLAQGPDTQYF.

This chain connects TRBV4-2 to TRBJ2-2; 10 nucleotides agree with TRBD2. Losses at the gene ends were 3 bases for V and 5 bases for J; bases not matched to a gene: 9. Germline loops: CDR1 LGHNA, CDR2 YNFKEQ. There are 17 residues in the CDR3. CDR3 sequence: CASSHTPGTSETGELFF. DNA for the CDR3: TGTGCCAGCAGCCATACACCCGGGACTAGCGAGACCGGGGAGCTGTTTTTT.